Shown below are 14 T cell receptor beta chains from a single sample sequenced in a study of cytomegalovirus exposure and HLA in healthy donors. The study ran its PCR with 60 Vbeta and 13 Jbeta primers. Assay used: immunoSEQ multiplex PCR; TCRdb lists only in-frame clones, some missing. The table includes under 150,000 clones, about 59% detected once. Material for sequencing was PBMCs. Source of these receptors: a woman aged 40 to 49 in good health and CMV-seropositive.

The chain combines TRBV2 with TRBJ1-6; D is undetermined. Germline lookup yields CDR1 SNHLY and CDR2 FYNNEI. V was clipped by 6 bases and J by 6 bases, with 12 bases between them. The CDR3 is made up of 14 amino acids. The CDR3 nucleotides are TGTGCCAGCAGGGAATCACAGATTAATTCACCCCTCCACTTT. The encoded protein is CASRESQINSPLHF.

The rearrangement uses TRBV29-1 and TRBJ1-3; 7 nucleotides match TRBD1. Germline assignment: CDR1 SQVTM and CDR2 ANQGSEA. The CDR3 contains 14 residues. Unmatched junction bases numbered 6, after V lost 6 bases and J lost 1 base. In nucleotides, the CDR3 is TGCAGCGTCAGCATACAGGGGTCTGGAAACACCATATATTTT. It specifies CSVSIQGSGNTIYF.

The chain employs TRBV10-3 and TRBJ2-3; D remains ambiguous. CDR1 ENHRY and CDR2 SYGVKD come from the germline V gene. Trimming removed 0 bases at V and 5 bases at J, with 6 bases between. This CDR3 has 13 amino acids. CDR3: CAISESGKDTQYF. DNA for the CDR3: TGTGCCATCAGTGAGTCCGGTAAAGATACGCAGTATTTT.

This clone was detected only a few times. This chain joins TRBV6-5 and TRBJ2-5, with a possible D match to TRBD2 (5 bases). The J call is in doubt because the DNA end fits TRBJ2-7 better. The CDR3 length is 13 residues. The germline V gene encodes CDR1 MNHEY and CDR2 SVGAGI. The CDR3 sequence: CASSPLVSYEQYF. DNA for the CDR3: TGTGCCAGCAGCCCACTAGTTTCCTACGAGCAGTACTTC.

The genes are TRBV5-1 and TRBJ2-1; no firm D call. Deletions cut 0 bases from V and 6 bases from J, with 10 bases between. This CDR3 has 14 residues. Germline lookup yields CDR1 SGHRS and CDR2 YFSETQ. Written as DNA, the CDR3 is TGCGCCAGCAGCTTGGAGGCTACGGGCAATGAGCAGTTCTTC. Its protein is CASSLEATGNEQFF.

The V call is TRBV28, the J call TRBJ1-1; D remains ambiguous. CDR1 is MDHEN and CDR2 is SYDVKM in the germline V gene. V shed 5 bases and J shed 0 bases, with 10 bases lying between them. The CDR3 covers 14 residues. CDR3 residues: CASSRTRVNTEAFF. The DNA of the CDR3 is TGTGCCAGCAGTAGGACTCGGGTGAACACTGAAGCTTTCTTT.

CDR3 nucleotides: TGTGCCATCAGTGAGCAGACAGGGGAGGGCCACGAGCAGTACTTC. It specifies CAISEQTGEGHEQYF. The rearrangement joins TRBV10-3 to TRBJ2-7, with TRBD1 as a possible D gene (8 bases). Between the trimmed V and J ends, which lost 2 bases and 5 bases, there was a span of 16 bases. Germline V lookup: CDR1 ENHRY, CDR2 SYGVKD. There are 15 residues in the CDR3.

The chain uses TRBV11-2 and TRBJ2-6; no clear D gene. Deletions cut 2 bases from V and 4 bases from J, with 6 bases between. Germline assignment: CDR1 SGHAT and CDR2 FQNNGV. This CDR3 has 14 amino acids. The CDR3 spells CASSLTSGANVLTF. CDR3 in DNA: TGTGCCAGCAGCTTAACTTCCGGGGCCAACGTCCTGACTTTC. Full variable domain (missing parts from reference TRBV11-2 and TRBJ2-6): EAGVAQSPRYKIIEKRQSVAFWCNPISGHATLYWYQQILGQGPKLLIQFQNNGVVDDSQLPKDRFSAERLKGVDSTLKIQPAKLEDSAVYLCASSLTSGANVLTFGAGSRLTVL.

The J gene is TRBJ2-1, the V gene TRBV14; D may be TRBD1 (8 bases). Germline loops: CDR1 SGHDN, CDR2 FVKESK. V gave up 4 bases and J gave up 6 bases, with 19 bases separating them. This CDR3 has 16 residues. The CDR3 region is CASSPRQGRVSNEQFF. Written as DNA, the CDR3 is TGTGCCAGCAGCCCCAGACAGGGGAGGGTAAGCAATGAGCAGTTCTTC.

Note on this clone: Other DNA sequences in this sample translate to the same CDR3. This chain joins TRBV29-1 and TRBJ1-1; a possible D gene is TRBD1 (5 bases). The germline V gene encodes CDR1 SQVTM and CDR2 ANQGSEA. V was trimmed by 4 bases and J by 1 base, leaving 7 bases between them. CDR3 length: 12 residues. CDR3: CSVGRGNTEAFF. The CDR3 region has the DNA TGCAGCGTTGGGAGGGGGAACACTGAAGCTTTCTTT. The full variable domain, completed using reference TRBV29-1 and TRBJ1-1, is SAVISQKPSRDICQRGTSLTIQCQVDSQVTMMFWYRQQPGQSLTLIATANQGSEATYESGFVIDKFPISRPNLTFSTLTVSNMSPEDSSIYLCSVGRGNTEAFFGQGTRLTVV.

This clone was detected only once. The V gene is TRBV4-1, the J gene TRBJ2-7; 7 bases map to TRBD1. Trimming removed 4 bases from V and 5 bases from J; junction bases left unmatched: 32. The germline V gene encodes CDR1 MGHRA and CDR2 YSYEKL. The CDR3 loop spans 22 amino acids. The CDR3 loop reads CASSRGGQASEGKWRLEDEQYF. The CDR3 nucleotides read TGCGCCAGCAGCCGCGGAGGACAGGCAAGTGAGGGGAAGTGGAGGCTTGAGGACGAGCAGTACTTC.

The chain links TRBV28 to TRBJ1-2; 9 bases agree with TRBD1. This CDR3 spans 14 amino acids. CDR1 is MDHEN and CDR2 is SYDVKM in the germline V gene. Trimming at V came to 4 bases and at J to 5 bases, leaving 5 bases not matched to a gene. This chain's CDR3 is CASSSYRGRYGYTF. The CDR3 DNA reads as TGTGCCAGCAGTTCCTACAGGGGGCGGTATGGCTACACCTTC.

The rearrangement links TRBV5-6 to TRBJ1-1; D ambiguous. The germline V gene encodes CDR1 SGHDT and CDR2 YYEEEE. V lost 4 bases to trimming and J lost 1 base, with 14 bases between them. The CDR3 loop spans 15 amino acids. The CDR3: CASSPGLGANTEAFF. For the CDR3, the DNA is TGTGCCAGCAGCCCCGGACTGGGAGCGAACACTGAAGCTTTCTTT.

The chain combines TRBV19 with TRBJ2-1; 7 bases agree with TRBD2. CDR3 length equals 15 residues. The germline gives CDR1 LNHDA, CDR2 SQIVND (reference sequence). J was trimmed by 8 bases and V by 5 bases; bases with no gene match: 12. CDR3 coding DNA: TGTGCCAGTAGTGCCGGACTAGGGCTGAGGGATGAGCAGTTCTTC. This codes for CASSAGLGLRDEQFF.